These 9 T cell receptor beta chains originate from one sample sequenced in a study of T cell clones after liver transplantation. Profiling relied on immunoSEQ multiplex PCR, and the TCRdb table lists in-frame clones only, not all of them. Of over 5,000 clones listed, 31% are singletons. Alloreactive TCRbeta sequences came from sequencing proliferating CFSE-low cells in the MLR. Their antigens are not known. Specimen: CD4+ T cells from cultured PBMCs. These receptors were taken from a human patient who received a liver transplant. The graft donor may have given rise to some T cells.

This clone was found a few times. The V call is TRBV5-4, the J call TRBJ1-6; 7 positions agree with TRBD1. Losses at the gene ends were 4 bases for V and 5 bases for J; bases not matched to a gene: 6. The CDR3 runs 15 residues. Germline-derived CDR1 and CDR2 are SGHNT and YYREEE (reference sequence). The CDR3 sequence: CASSLGGQHNSPLHF. In DNA, the CDR3 is TGTGCCAGCAGCCTGGGGGGACAGCATAATTCACCCCTCCACTTT. The full variable domain, completed using reference TRBV5-4 and TRBJ1-6, is ETGVTQSPTHLIKTRGQQVTLRCSSQSGHNTVSWYQQALGQGPQFIFQYYREEENGRGNFPPRFSGLQFPNYSSELNVNALELDDSALYLCASSLGGQHNSPLHFGNGTRLTVT.

This chain uses TRBV5-1 with TRBJ2-3, with 8 bases aligning to TRBD2. CDR1 and CDR2 (germline): SGHRS, YFSETQ. The CDR3 runs 15 residues. The ends lost 1 base at V and 4 bases at J; junction bases unmatched: 5. CDR3 residues: CASSLYGRGADTQYF. CDR3 coding DNA: TGCGCCAGCAGCTTGTACGGGAGGGGCGCAGATACGCAGTATTTT.

The V call is TRBV18, the J call TRBJ2-3, with TRBD1 matching 9 bases. Germline lookup yields CDR1 KGHSH and CDR2 LQKENI. This CDR3 contains 16 residues. V shed 1 base and J 0 bases; nucleotides not matched to a gene: 2. Here the CDR3 reads CASSPRGQGSTDTQYF. The CDR3 nucleotides are TGTGCCAGCTCACCACGGGGACAGGGAAGCACAGATACGCAGTATTTT.

This clone was counted between two and nine times. The chain links TRBV6-5 to TRBJ2-7, with 7 bases lining up with TRBD2. CDR1 is MNHEY and CDR2 is SVGAGI in the germline V gene. This CDR3 contains 15 residues. The V gene end was trimmed by 4 bases and the J gene end by 2 bases; junction bases not matched to a gene: 8. The CDR3 coding sequence is TGTGCCAGCAGTTGGGGGGGGACGCAAGCCTACGAGCAGTACTTC. Translation gives CASSWGGTQAYEQYF.

Sample share makes this clone medium-sized. This chain uses TRBV5-5 with TRBJ2-6; D is unclear. From germline, CDR1 is SGHKS and CDR2 YYEKEE (reference sequence). This CDR3 has 17 residues. Trimming left V 0 bases short and J 1 base short, with 11 bases between. The CDR3: CASSLGRTDSGANVLTF. In DNA form, the CDR3 reads TGTGCCAGCAGCTTGGGTCGGACCGATTCTGGGGCCAACGTCCTGACTTTC.

This chain links TRBV7-2 with TRBJ1-4; TRBD1 might be the D (5 bases). Trimming took off 5 bases at V and 7 bases at J, with 11 bases between the two ends. The CDR3 sequence is 13 residues long. Per the germline V gene, CDR1 is SGHTA and CDR2 is FQGNSA. The CDR3 loop reads CASSTRGAEKLFF. CDR3 in DNA: TGTGCCAGCAGCACTAGGGGAGCTGAAAAACTGTTTTTT.

Judged by abundance, this clone is medium-sized (0.01 to 0.1%). The rearrangement joins TRBV18 to TRBJ2-7; 9 bases line up with TRBD1. Germline V lookup: CDR1 KGHSH, CDR2 LQKENI. Germline trimming cut 2 bases from V and 2 bases from J; bases unmatched to any gene: 4. CDR3 size: 15 residues. This chain's CDR3 is CASSPGTGLPYEQYF. CDR3 bases: TGTGCCAGCTCACCAGGGACAGGGCTCCCCTACGAGCAGTACTTC.

The chain employs TRBV6-6 and TRBJ2-5, with D possibly TRBD1 on 6 matching bases. This CDR3 is built from 12 residues. CDR1 MNHNY and CDR2 SVGAGI come from the germline V gene (reference sequence). Between the trimmed V and J ends, which lost 5 bases and 5 bases, there was a span of 9 bases. This chain's CDR3 is CASSGGWETQYF. The CDR3 bases are TGTGCCAGCAGTGGGGGCTGGGAGACCCAGTACTTC.

The J gene is TRBJ1-2, the V gene TRBV19, with a weak D call TRBD1 (5 bases). The CDR3 totals 15 residues. Trimming took 4 bases from V and 4 from J, leaving 16 bases between them. CDR1 and CDR2 from the germline V gene are LNHDA and SQIVND (reference sequence). The CDR3 region is CASSTQDDRRYGYTF. The CDR3 DNA is TGTGCCAGTAGTACGCAGGACGACAGACGCTATGGCTACACCTTC.